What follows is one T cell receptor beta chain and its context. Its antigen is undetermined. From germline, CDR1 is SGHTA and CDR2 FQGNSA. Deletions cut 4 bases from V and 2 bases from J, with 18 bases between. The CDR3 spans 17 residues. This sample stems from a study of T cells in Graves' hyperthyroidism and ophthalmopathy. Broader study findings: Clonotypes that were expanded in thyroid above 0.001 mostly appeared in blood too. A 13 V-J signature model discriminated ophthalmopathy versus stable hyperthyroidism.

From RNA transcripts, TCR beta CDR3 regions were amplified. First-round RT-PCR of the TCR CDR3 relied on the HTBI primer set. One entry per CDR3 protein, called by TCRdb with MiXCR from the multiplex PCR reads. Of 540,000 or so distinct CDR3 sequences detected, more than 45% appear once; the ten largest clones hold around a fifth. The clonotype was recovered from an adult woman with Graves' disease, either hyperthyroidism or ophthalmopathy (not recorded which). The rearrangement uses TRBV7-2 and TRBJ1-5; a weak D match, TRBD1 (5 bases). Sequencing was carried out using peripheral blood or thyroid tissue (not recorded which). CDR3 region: CASSSYSHRDGNQPQHF. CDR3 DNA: TGTGCCAGCAGCTCCTATTCTCACCGGGACGGCAATCAGCCCCAGCATTTT.